Shown below are 15 T cell receptor beta chains from a single sample sequenced in a study of blood T cell repertoires in COVID-19. Libraries were prepared by immunoSEQ multiplex PCR; TCRdb keeps only in-frame clonotypes and omits some of them. Of about 150,000 clones in the sample, about 80% were seen once. The sequenced sample consisted of PBMCs or T cells enriched from blood (not recorded which). The origin of the receptors is a man in his fifties who had recovered from COVID-19.

This chain connects TRBV30 to TRBJ2-5, with D possibly TRBD2 on 6 matching bases. Germline V CDR1 and CDR2: GTSNPN, SVGIG (reference sequence). The V end was cut by 3 bases, the J end by 2 bases, with 13 bases between. The length of the CDR3 is 14 residues. This CDR3 reads CAWRGGDGQETQYF. The DNA of the CDR3 is TGTGCCTGGAGGGGCGGGGACGGTCAAGAGACCCAGTACTTC.

This chain connects TRBV7-9 to TRBJ1-2; 7 bases are a match to TRBD1. This CDR3 has 15 residues. V trimming: 4 bases; J trimming: 4 bases; junction bases outside the gene matches: 9. CDR1 and CDR2 (germline): SEHNR, FQNEAQ (reference sequence). The CDR3 spells CASSSGQTNRYGYTF. DNA for the CDR3: TGTGCCAGCAGCTCGGGACAGACCAACCGCTATGGCTACACCTTC.

The chain carries TRBV19 and TRBJ2-3; D not certain. There are 16 residues in the CDR3. CDR1 and CDR2 (germline): LNHDA, SQIVND (reference sequence). Trimming cost V 6 bases and J 0 bases, with 16 bases left between them. CDR3 coding DNA: TGTGCCAGTAGCAGGATTGATCGTACTAGCACAGATACGCAGTATTTT. Translated: CASSRIDRTSTDTQYF.

This clone showed up just once. This chain links TRBV6-5 with TRBJ2-7, with 11 bases fitting TRBD2. The CDR3 extends over 16 amino acids. Unmatched junction bases numbered 5, after V lost 4 bases and J lost 0 bases. The germline gives CDR1 MNHEY, CDR2 SVGAGI. CDR3 sequence: CASSSPTSGDSYEQYF. CDR3 sequence (DNA): TGTGCCAGCAGTTCCCCGACTAGCGGGGACTCCTACGAGCAGTACTTC.

The chain employs TRBV2 and TRBJ2-4; 11 nucleotides agree with TRBD1. Trimming at V came to 5 bases and at J to 4 bases, leaving 4 bases not matched to a gene. Germline V gene data show CDR1 as SNHLY and CDR2 as FYNNEI. The CDR3 spans 15 residues. In DNA form, the CDR3 reads TGTGCCAGCAGTCGGACAGGGGGCAAAAAAAACATTCAGTACTTC. This gives the protein CASSRTGGKKNIQYF.

This clone showed up just once. This chain joins TRBV11-3 and TRBJ2-3; 8 positions match TRBD1. The V gene end was trimmed by 5 bases and the J gene end by 3 bases; junction bases not matched to a gene: 4. Germline values: CDR1 SGHNT, CDR2 YENEEA. The CDR3 is 14 residues long. The CDR3 DNA follows: TGTGCCAGCAGCGACCGACAGGGGACAGATACGCAGTATTTT. Residues: CASSDRQGTDTQYF.

The gene calls are TRBV19 and TRBJ1-4; weak D call: TRBD1 (5 bases). The CDR3 is 16 amino acids. The germline V gene encodes CDR1 LNHDA and CDR2 SQIVND (reference sequence). V was clipped by 3 bases and J by 7 bases, with 18 bases between them. The CDR3 is CASSMLRRGAGEKLFF. CDR3 coding DNA: TGTGCCAGTAGTATGCTCCGACGTGGGGCAGGTGAAAAACTGTTTTTT.

The V call is TRBV19, the J call TRBJ2-7; the match to TRBD1 covers 10 bases. CDR1 and CDR2 (germline): LNHDA, SQIVND (reference sequence). CDR3 length: 16 residues. V was pared by 6 bases and J by 3 bases, with 11 bases of the junction left unmatched. CDR3 bases: TGTGCCAGTAGCAATCCGGGACAGGGGAAAAGCTACGAGCAGTACTTC. It encodes CASSNPGQGKSYEQYF.

The chain combines TRBV7-9 with TRBJ2-7; 11 nucleotides align to TRBD1. Germline loops: CDR1 SEHNR, CDR2 FQNEAQ (reference sequence). The CDR3 extends over 16 amino acids. Trimming cost V 5 bases and J 4 bases; bases outside gene matches: 10. This CDR3 reads CASSSSRDRGEYEQYF. For the CDR3, the DNA is TGTGCCAGCAGCAGCAGCCGGGACAGGGGGGAATACGAGCAGTACTTC.

V and J are TRBV7-2 and TRBJ2-1; D is undetermined. V was shortened by 0 bases and J by 0 bases, with 6 bases between the two germline ends. This CDR3 has 15 residues. CDR1 is SGHTA and CDR2 is FQGNSA in the germline V gene. The DNA for the CDR3 is TGTGCCAGCAGCTTAGCTTTCTCCTCCTACAATGAGCAGTTCTTC. Amino acid sequence: CASSLAFSSYNEQFF.

This clone is a singleton in its sample. The rearrangement joins TRBV7-9 to TRBJ1-4; weak D call: TRBD1 (6 bases). V was pared by 1 base and J by 4 bases, with 7 bases between. The germline gives CDR1 SEHNR, CDR2 FQNEAQ (reference sequence). The CDR3 length is 14 residues. The DNA of the CDR3 is TGTGCCAGCAGCTTAGGACAGGTTAATGAAAAACTGTTTTTT. Its protein is CASSLGQVNEKLFF.

In its sample, this clone was seen a few times. This CDR3 reads CASSWRGHGYTF. In DNA form, the CDR3 reads TGTGCCAGCAGTTGGAGGGGACATGGCTACACCTTC. This chain links TRBV6-5 with TRBJ1-2, with TRBD1 as a possible D gene (5 bases). CDR1 MNHEY and CDR2 SVGAGI come from the germline V gene. The CDR3 runs 12 residues. V lost 4 bases, J lost 6 bases, and 9 bases lay in between.

The genes are TRBV19 and TRBJ1-1; 9 nucleotides match TRBD1. Germline V gene sequence: CDR1 LNHDA, CDR2 SQIVND (reference sequence). Germline trimming cut 7 bases from V and 2 bases from J; bases unmatched to any gene: 11. The CDR3 runs 16 residues. CDR3 coding DNA: TGTGCCAGTACCCCTCTCAGGACAGGGGCCAACACTGAAGCTTTCTTT. Translating gives CASTPLRTGANTEAFF.

This clone has only a few counts. V gene TRBV29-1 combines with J gene TRBJ1-2, with 9 bases identical to TRBD1. CDR1 and CDR2 from the germline V gene are SQVTM and ANQGSEA. Trimming at V came to 5 bases and at J to 8 bases, leaving 9 bases not matched to a gene. The CDR3 length is 13 residues. CDR3 bases: TGCAGCGTTCTAACAGGGGGCAGAGGAGGCTACACCTTC. This gives the protein CSVLTGGRGGYTF.

CDR3: CASSPGGTGGRGGYTF. Written as DNA, the CDR3 is TGTGCCAGCAGCCCGGGCGGGACAGGGGGTAGAGGAGGCTACACCTTC. This rearrangement joins TRBV7-2 to TRBJ1-2; TRBD1 matches 11 bases. The J segment lost 8 bases and the V segment lost 5 bases, leaving 13 bases of the junction unmatched. Per the germline V gene, CDR1 is SGHTA and CDR2 is FQGNSA. The CDR3 runs to 16 residues.